This paragraph covers one TCR beta chain sequence. Its antigen remains unidentified. Base qualities are not provided; no much larger clone lies one nucleotide away. A second Seattle source provided samples from volunteer blood donors who had recovered from COVID-19. Each collaborating institution followed its own protocols to collect whole blood in K2EDTA tubes. For TCRbeta analysis, collaborator samples were shipped as frozen whole blood, as isolated PBMCs, or as DNA extracted from either sample type. The CDR3 starts with the cysteine, ends with the phenylalanine, and has 17 residues. Only the CDR3 part of the read is kept: 51 bases, read in frame from the first base. The sample belongs to a study of blood T cell repertoires in COVID-19 (TCRdb year 2020). Notes on the research overall: Collaborator samples came from the United States, Italy and Spain and covered acute and convalescent phases of COVID-19. The prospective study material was composed of cDNA or gDNA derived from T cells, B-cell-depleted T cells, or PBMCs. Samples were obtained from the ongoing ImmuneRACE study (first 160 participants) and from 1,254 subjects provided by 6 global collaborators. Sample metadata almost always included a de-identified subject ID, COVID-19 status, age in years and sex. The repertoires were released in a freely available public database intended as a resource for research on the immune response to SARS-CoV-2. Where available, HLA class I and class II types were obtained from metadata supplied by the sample provider rather than from assay-based typing. Subjects who had been exposed to COVID-19, were actively infected with it, or had recovered from it provided the deeply sampled blood TCRbeta repertoires that made up the dataset. Overall study outcomes, separate from this receptor: Clinical and demographic metadata were provided uncurated, with the amount varying by source and participant.

The immunoSEQ Assay, a bias-controlled multiplex PCR, was used to amplify TCRbeta CDR3 regions from genomic DNA. Regarding the original processing steps: Within the assay, amplification of reference gene primers was used to estimate how many nucleated cells each sample contained. To quantify the absolute abundance of each unique TCRbeta CDR3 rearrangement, sequence reads were collapsed and filtered. For each sample, productive Simpson clonality was calculated by taking the square root of Simpson's diversity index across productive rearrangements. Not all clones reach the TCRdb copy of this immuneACCESS table, which keeps in-frame sequences only. Checked studies attribute under half of the gap to unresolved V genes and leave the rest unexplained. Clone size and V and J calls were adopted from that table, with D and trimming inferred from the DNA. This sample holds about 140,000 clones; roughly 80% were observed only once. The ten largest clones take up 3.5% of the sample.

This chain joins TRBV21-1 to TRBJ2-5; TRBD1, the table's D call, lacks a check against the DNA. TRBV21-1 is recorded as a pseudogene. The receptor comes from a man aged 65 to 79 who had recovered from COVID-19. Sequencing was done on a sample of peripheral blood. The DNA sequence follows: TGTGCCAGCAGCAAAGTAGGTTACAGGGTGGTAGGAGAGACCCAGTACTTC. Translation gives CASSKVGYRVVGETQYF.